A selection of T cell receptor beta chains follows, all from one sample in a study of metastatic and nonmetastatic thyroid tumors. TCRdb recomputed clones from the PCR reads via MiXCR. The table includes about 24,000 clones, 20% to 30% detected once. The specimen was tumor tissue. The receptors derive from a male donor with papillary thyroid cancer or a benign thyroid nodule (not recorded which). Some clones in this sample may be carry-over from other donors' samples. Each CDR3 is given with its conserved first and last residue. The order of the fields is clone size, D gene, CDR3 length, J gene, V gene, CDR3 DNA, CDR3 protein. The D gene is left open where the match is weak. Clone size is not always given. Where it is, it says once, few, many or a class for expanded clones.

abundance: once
d_gene: .
len: 11
j_gene: TRBJ1-1
v_gene: TRBV19
CDR3nt: TGTGCCGGTAGTAGGAACACTGAAGCTATCTTT
CDR3aa: CAGSRNTEAIF

abundance: few
d_gene: .
len: 17
j_gene: TRBJ2-3
v_gene: TRBV5-1
CDR3nt: TGCGCCAGCAGCCCCGGCCTCGCACTCCAACAAGGCGATACGCAGTATTTT
CDR3aa: CASSPGLALQQGDTQYF

abundance: once
d_gene: TRBD2
len: 18
j_gene: TRBJ2-1
v_gene: TRBV4-2
CDR3nt: TGTTCCAGCAGCCAAGAGGTTGTAGGACTAGCGGGAGGAATTGAGCAGTTCTTC
CDR3aa: CSSSQEVVGLAGGIEQFF

abundance: many
d_gene: .
len: 14
j_gene: TRBJ1-2
v_gene: TRBV30
CDR3nt: TGTGCCTGGGGGGTGAGGCAGGGGAAGAATGGCTACACCTTC
CDR3aa: CAWGVRQGKNGYTF

abundance: many
d_gene: TRBD2
len: 16
j_gene: TRBJ2-2
v_gene: TRBV19
CDR3nt: TGTGCCAGTAGTATAGCTACTAGCGGGAGCTCCGGGGAGCTGTTTTTT
CDR3aa: CASSIATSGSSGELFF

abundance: medium-sized
d_gene: TRBD2
len: 17
j_gene: TRBJ2-2
v_gene: TRBV10-3
CDR3nt: TGTGCCATCACCGGGACTAGCGGGAGGGCGGACACCGGGGAGCTGTTTTTT
CDR3aa: CAITGTSGRADTGELFF

abundance: .
d_gene: .
len: 13
j_gene: TRBJ2-3
v_gene: TRBV27
CDR3nt: TGTGCCAGCAGTGGAGGGCCAGGAGATACGAAGTATTTT
CDR3aa: CASSGGPGDTKYF

abundance: many
d_gene: .
len: 15
j_gene: TRBJ1-6
v_gene: TRBV30
CDR3nt: TGTGCCTCCCGACATGGGAGCAGCGACTATTCACCCCTCCACTTT
CDR3aa: CASRHGSSDYSPLHF

abundance: many
d_gene: .
len: 13
j_gene: TRBJ1-1
v_gene: TRBV3-1
CDR3nt: TGTGCCAGCAGCCAAGCCATGGGTTCGGGAGCTTTCTTT
CDR3aa: CASSQAMGSGAFF

abundance: few
d_gene: .
len: 15
j_gene: TRBJ1-6
v_gene: TRBV6-5
CDR3nt: TGTGCCAGCAGTTACGTGACATTGGATAATTCACCCCTCCACTTT
CDR3aa: CASSYVTLDNSPLHF

abundance: many
d_gene: .
len: 15
j_gene: TRBJ2-1
v_gene: TRBV12-3/TRBV12-4
CDR3nt: TGTGCCAGCAGGGTGTTGGGGAGTGGGGGCAATGAGCAGTTCTTC
CDR3aa: CASRVLGSGGNEQFF

abundance: .
d_gene: TRBD1
len: 13
j_gene: TRBJ2-7
v_gene: TRBV6-1
CDR3nt: TGTGCCAGCAGTGTCCGGGACAGCTACGAGCAGTACTTC
CDR3aa: CASSVRDSYEQYF

abundance: many
d_gene: .
len: 12
j_gene: TRBJ2-7
v_gene: TRBV18
CDR3nt: TGTGCCAGCTCACCCCTTCAGGGCGAGCAGTACTTC
CDR3aa: CASSPLQGEQYF

abundance: .
d_gene: .
len: 15
j_gene: TRBJ2-7
v_gene: TRBV6-1
CDR3nt: TGTGCCAGCACCACGGTTGGGGGGAGCTCCTACGAGCAGTACTTC
CDR3aa: CASTTVGGSSYEQYF

abundance: many
d_gene: TRBD2
len: 14
j_gene: TRBJ2-7
v_gene: TRBV7-9
CDR3nt: TGTGCCAGCAGCTCCCAACGTTCGGGAGGCGGCGGGTACTTC
CDR3aa: CASSSQRSGGGGYF

abundance: medium-sized
d_gene: .
len: 12
j_gene: TRBJ1-1
v_gene: TRBV6-1
CDR3nt: TGTGCCAGAGGACACCCCAACACTGAAGCTTTCTTT
CDR3aa: CARGHPNTEAFF

abundance: many
d_gene: TRBD1
len: 16
j_gene: TRBJ1-6
v_gene: TRBV28
CDR3nt: TGTGCCAGCAGTTTTCTCCCGGGACAGGTGACTTCACCCCTCCACTTT
CDR3aa: CASSFLPGQVTSPLHF

abundance: many
d_gene: .
len: 15
j_gene: TRBJ2-7
v_gene: TRBV7-9
CDR3nt: TGTGCCAGCAGCTTAATGGGCACAGGACCCTACGAGCAGTACTTC
CDR3aa: CASSLMGTGPYEQYF

abundance: many
d_gene: .
len: 11
j_gene: TRBJ2-1
v_gene: TRBV24-1
CDR3nt: TGTGCCACCAGTGATTTCAGGGAGCAGTTCTTC
CDR3aa: CATSDFREQFF

abundance: many
d_gene: .
len: 15
j_gene: TRBJ1-2
v_gene: TRBV25-1
CDR3nt: TGTGCCAGCAGGTCCGGACTGAACCGTAACTATGGCTACACCTTC
CDR3aa: CASRSGLNRNYGYTF

abundance: many
d_gene: .
len: 15
j_gene: TRBJ1-5
v_gene: TRBV7-8
CDR3nt: TGTGCCAGCAGCCCTCCCGGAGTGGGTGATCAGCCCCAGCATTTT
CDR3aa: CASSPPGVGDQPQHF

abundance: many
d_gene: .
len: 13
j_gene: TRBJ1-1
v_gene: TRBV6-2/TRBV6-3
CDR3nt: TGTGCCAGCAGTTATTCAGACCTTCTCGAAGCTTTCTTT
CDR3aa: CASSYSDLLEAFF

abundance: many
d_gene: .
len: 13
j_gene: TRBJ1-5
v_gene: TRBV20-1
CDR3nt: TGCAGTGCTATGGGCGGGGTTAATCAGCCCCAGCATTTT
CDR3aa: CSAMGGVNQPQHF

abundance: many
d_gene: .
len: 14
j_gene: TRBJ1-4
v_gene: TRBV12-3/TRBV12-4
CDR3nt: TGTGCCAGCAGCCCAGGGTATGGATGGGAAAAACTGTTTTTT
CDR3aa: CASSPGYGWEKLFF

abundance: .
d_gene: TRBD2
len: 14
j_gene: TRBJ2-7
v_gene: TRBV20-1
CDR3nt: TGCAGTGCTTTAACCAGCGGGGGGGCATACGAGCAGTACTTC
CDR3aa: CSALTSGGAYEQYF

abundance: medium-sized
d_gene: .
len: 13
j_gene: TRBJ1-1
v_gene: TRBV27
CDR3nt: TGTGCCAGCAGTTGGGGTGACAGCGCTGAAGCTTTCTTT
CDR3aa: CASSWGDSAEAFF

abundance: many
d_gene: TRBD1
len: 15
j_gene: TRBJ1-2
v_gene: TRBV16
CDR3nt: TGTGCCAGCAGCCAATCGACAGGGGGTTACTATGGCTACACCTTC
CDR3aa: CASSQSTGGYYGYTF

abundance: many
d_gene: TRBD2
len: 21
j_gene: TRBJ2-2
v_gene: TRBV28
CDR3nt: TGTGCCAGCAGTTTGGCCTCGGGGGGGGTGGCTAGCGGGACGAACACCGGGGAGCTGTTTTTT
CDR3aa: CASSLASGGVASGTNTGELFF

abundance: few
d_gene: .
len: 16
j_gene: TRBJ1-2
v_gene: TRBV28
CDR3nt: TGTGCCAGCAGTTTGGTGGAGGGTGCGGGGATCTATGGCTACGACTTC
CDR3aa: CASSLVEGAGIYGYDF

abundance: many
d_gene: .
len: 14
j_gene: TRBJ2-7
v_gene: TRBV20-1
CDR3nt: TGCAGTGCTAGTGGTGACTTCCCTTCCTACGAGCAGTACTTC
CDR3aa: CSASGDFPSYEQYF

abundance: many
d_gene: .
len: 13
j_gene: TRBJ1-4
v_gene: TRBV30
CDR3nt: TGTGCCTGGAGTGCCAGGCCTAATGAAAAACTGTTTTTT
CDR3aa: CAWSARPNEKLFF

abundance: many
d_gene: TRBD1
len: 14
j_gene: TRBJ1-2
v_gene: TRBV3-1
CDR3nt: TGTGCCAGCAGCGACAGGGGAACTAACTATGGCTACACCTTC
CDR3aa: CASSDRGTNYGYTF

abundance: many
d_gene: .
len: 18
j_gene: TRBJ1-4
v_gene: TRBV11-2
CDR3nt: TGTGCCAGCAGCAAAAGCGTATTTGCCGATTCTGGTAATGAAAAACTGTTTTTT
CDR3aa: CASSKSVFADSGNEKLFF

abundance: .
d_gene: TRBD1
len: 17
j_gene: TRBJ1-1
v_gene: TRBV30
CDR3nt: TGTGCCTGGAGTGCAGACCCTTTCAGGGGGCGGACCACTGAAGCTTTCTTT
CDR3aa: CAWSADPFRGRTTEAFF

abundance: .
d_gene: TRBD2
len: 21
j_gene: TRBJ2-2
v_gene: TRBV15
CDR3nt: TGTGCCACCATCAGAGAACGCACAGGAACTAGCGGGATCTCGAACACCGGGGAGCTGTTTTTT
CDR3aa: CATIRERTGTSGISNTGELFF

abundance: medium-sized
d_gene: .
len: 16
j_gene: TRBJ2-1
v_gene: TRBV6-6
CDR3nt: TGTGCCAGCAGTTACCCTAAACCGGGACGGGGGAATGAGCAGTTCTTC
CDR3aa: CASSYPKPGRGNEQFF

abundance: many
d_gene: .
len: 13
j_gene: TRBJ2-5
v_gene: TRBV7-9
CDR3nt: TGTGCCAGCAGCTTAGTTTATCGGGAGACCCAGTACTTC
CDR3aa: CASSLVYRETQYF

abundance: few
d_gene: .
len: 12
j_gene: TRBJ1-2
v_gene: TRBV19
CDR3nt: TGTGCCAGTAGTATAGGAGGGGCCCTCTACACCTTC
CDR3aa: CASSIGGALYTF

abundance: many
d_gene: TRBD2
len: 15
j_gene: TRBJ2-5
v_gene: TRBV27
CDR3nt: TGTGCCAGCAGACGCGGACTAGCGGGAGACGGGACCCAGTACTTC
CDR3aa: CASRRGLAGDGTQYF

abundance: many
d_gene: .
len: 14
j_gene: TRBJ2-1
v_gene: TRBV4-3
CDR3nt: TGCGCTAGCAGCCAAGAGGGCGTAGACAATGAGCAGTTCTTC
CDR3aa: CASSQEGVDNEQFF